The 26 T cell receptor beta chains below come from one sample, sequenced in a study of blood T cell repertoires in COVID-19. Sequencing was performed with immunoSEQ multiplex PCR; in TCRdb, only in-frame clones are kept and a portion is missing. Of 210,000 or so clones detected, under 90% appear once; the ten largest clones hold around 21%. The sample comprised peripheral blood. All receptors derive from a human donor in a cohort sampled during active COVID-19.

The chain uses TRBV19 and TRBJ2-6; D is perhaps TRBD1 (5 bases). The CDR3 contains 15 residues. V was pared by 7 bases and J by 1 base, with 11 bases between. Germline lookup yields CDR1 LNHDA and CDR2 SQIVND (reference sequence). The CDR3 DNA is TGTGCCAGTAATCAGGGAACATCTGGGGCCAACGTCCTGACTTTC. This encodes CASNQGTSGANVLTF.

The chain uses TRBV5-1 and TRBJ1-4, with D unresolved. In germline, CDR1 is SGHRS, CDR2 YFSETQ. Trimming cost V 5 bases and J 3 bases, with 8 bases left between them. There are 13 residues in the CDR3. The CDR3 DNA sequence: TGCGCCAGCAGGGAGACTTCTAATGAAAAACTGTTTTTT. This encodes CASRETSNEKLFF.

V usage is TRBV19 and J usage is TRBJ1-3, with 7 bases lining up with TRBD1. The CDR3 has 14 amino acids. The V gene end was trimmed by 4 bases and the J gene end by 3 bases; junction bases not matched to a gene: 3. Germline CDR1 reads LNHDA; CDR2 reads SQIVND (reference sequence). The CDR3 sequence: CASSRRDSGNTIYF. The CDR3 bases are TGTGCCAGTAGTAGGCGGGACAGTGGAAACACCATATATTTT. The full variable domain, in which reference TRBV19 and TRBJ1-3 provide the parts outside the CDR3, is DGGITQSPKYLFRKEGQNVTLSCEQNLNHDAMYWYRQDPGQGLRLIYYSQIVNDFQKGDIAEGYSVSREKKESFPLTVTSAQKNPTAFYLCASSRRDSGNTIYFGEGSWLTVV.

The V and J genes are TRBV2 and TRBJ1-4; D not certain. The CDR3 contains 14 residues. The germline gives CDR1 SNHLY, CDR2 FYNNEI. V dropped 6 bases and J dropped 7 bases, with 15 bases sitting between them. The CDR3 DNA is TGTGCCAGCAGGGGGTTGAGGGATACTGAAAAACTGTTTTTT. Translating it yields CASRGLRDTEKLFF.

On this clone itself: Because the CDR3's place on the DNA is in doubt, the DNA is left out and the CDR3 is given as listed by TCRdb. This sequence joins TRBV21-1 and TRBJ1-5; no DNA check was done on the table's D call, TRBD1. TRBV21-1 is tagged as a pseudogene. From its first to its last residue, the CDR3 has 18 amino acids. CDR3 region: CASSPVGQGARGNQPQHF.

The rearrangement joins TRBV4-1 to TRBJ2-2; 12 bases are a match to TRBD2. The CDR3 has 17 residues. Unmatched junction bases numbered 6, after V lost 3 bases and J lost 4 bases. CDR1 and CDR2 (germline): MGHRA, YSYEKL. In nucleotides, the CDR3 is TGCGCCAGCAGCCACGAGCTAGCGGGAGGGGGCACCGGGGAGCTGTTTTTT. It encodes CASSHELAGGGTGELFF.

The J gene is TRBJ2-3, the V gene TRBV5-1; perhaps TRBD1 as D (5 bases). Between the trimmed V and J ends, which lost 5 bases and 3 bases, there was a span of 16 bases. CDR1 SGHRS and CDR2 YFSETQ come from the germline V gene. CDR3 length: 15 amino acids. This CDR3 is CASSQIQGGTDTQYF. The CDR3 bases are TGCGCCAGCAGTCAAATTCAGGGTGGAACAGATACGCAGTATTTT.

The gene calls are TRBV6-5 and TRBJ1-6; D call uncertain. The CDR3 loop spans 12 amino acids. Germline V gives CDR1 MNHEY, CDR2 SVGAGI. Trimming took 5 bases from V and 7 from J, leaving 6 bases between them. The CDR3 DNA reads as TGTGCCAGCAGTCTCGGGAATTCACCCCTCCACTTT. Its protein is CASSLGNSPLHF.

The J gene is TRBJ2-2, the V gene TRBV24-1, with 8 bases identical to TRBD1. CDR1 and CDR2 from the germline V gene are KGHDR and SFDVKD. This CDR3 has 16 amino acids. V trimming: 7 bases; J trimming: 5 bases; junction bases outside the gene matches: 11. The chain's CDR3 is CATSETGAQITGELFF. CDR3 sequence (DNA): TGTGCCACCAGCGAGACAGGGGCACAGATTACCGGGGAGCTGTTTTTT.

This chain uses TRBV6-6 with TRBJ2-7; 11 positions agree with TRBD2. There are 15 residues in the CDR3. CDR1 MNHNY and CDR2 SVGAGI come from the germline V gene (reference sequence). V shed 6 bases, J shed 4 bases, and the junction held 8 bases outside the gene matches. This CDR3 is CASSTTSGSSYEQYF. The CDR3 DNA sequence: TGTGCCAGCAGCACTACTAGCGGGAGTTCGTACGAGCAGTACTTC.

V is TRBV7-9 and J is TRBJ1-3; tentatively, D is TRBD1 (6 bases). This CDR3 is built from 15 residues. CDR1 SEHNR and CDR2 FQNEAQ come from the germline V gene (reference sequence). Trimming left V 4 bases short and J 4 bases short, with 14 bases between. The CDR3 loop reads CASSSVGGLGNTIYF. The CDR3 DNA reads as TGTGCCAGCAGCTCAGTAGGGGGTCTCGGAAACACCATATATTTT.

This clone was recorded only once. This chain joins TRBV27 and TRBJ2-1; 9 bases fit TRBD2. Trimming cost V 4 bases and J 9 bases; bases outside gene matches: 7. The germline V gene encodes CDR1 MNHEY and CDR2 SMNVEV (reference sequence). The CDR3 has 14 amino acids. This CDR3 reads CASSWREGRSEQFF. The CDR3, as DNA: TGTGCCAGCAGTTGGCGGGAGGGCCGTAGTGAGCAGTTCTTC.

Here the CDR3 reads CASSLSGLEVDTQYF. The CDR3 DNA follows: TGTGCCAGCAGCTTGTCGGGACTAGAGGTAGATACGCAGTATTTT. The chain employs TRBV5-8 and TRBJ2-3; the match to TRBD2 covers 8 bases. With 1 base clipped from V and 5 bases from J, the junction kept 6 bases outside the gene matches. The CDR3 length is 15 residues. The germline V gene encodes CDR1 SGHTS and CDR2 YDEGEE. Based on the CDR3 plus reference TRBV5-8 and TRBJ2-3, the full variable domain is EAGVTQSPTHLIKTRGQQATLRCSPISGHTSVYWYQQALGLGLQFLLWYDEGEERNRGNFPPRFSGRQFPNYSSELNVNALELEDSALYLCASSLSGLEVDTQYFGPGTRLTVL.

This chain links TRBV6-5 with TRBJ2-2; weak D call: TRBD2 (6 bases). Deletions cut 0 bases from V and 1 base from J, with 9 bases between. Germline CDR1 and CDR2: MNHEY and SVGAGI. The CDR3 is made up of 16 amino acids. The DNA for the CDR3 is TGTGCCAGCAGTTACTCGGGGGGTAGGAACACCGGGGAGCTGTTTTTT. Translation gives CASSYSGGRNTGELFF.

The rearrangement joins TRBV27 to TRBJ2-4, with TRBD1 matching over 9 bases. CDR1 MNHEY and CDR2 SMNVEV come from the germline V gene (reference sequence). The CDR3 runs to 17 residues. Trimming took 8 bases from V and 0 from J; bases not matched to a gene: 11. CDR3 sequence reads: CASGGDREPLAKNIQYF. CDR3 nucleotides: TGTGCCAGCGGGGGGGACAGGGAACCCCTAGCCAAAAACATTCAGTACTTC.

The chain carries TRBV10-1 and TRBJ1-6; TRBD1 agrees at 7 bases. In germline, CDR1 is WNHNN, CDR2 SYGVQD (reference sequence). The ends lost 4 bases at V and 8 bases at J; junction bases unmatched: 5. This CDR3 spans 14 amino acids. The CDR3 DNA reads as TGCGCCAGCAGTGTCGGGACAGATGATTCACCCCTCCACTTT. This translates into CASSVGTDDSPLHF.

The V call is TRBV28, the J call TRBJ1-2, with TRBD1 matching 7 bases. Germline V gives CDR1 MDHEN, CDR2 SYDVKM. The CDR3 is 17 amino acids. Germline trimming cut 6 bases from V and 4 bases from J; bases unmatched to any gene: 17. CDR3 sequence (DNA): TGTGCCAGCAGCTCCAATACAGGGGACGAAGAAGGCTATGGCTACACCTTC. Protein sequence: CASSSNTGDEEGYGYTF.

This clone was picked up a small number of times. The J gene is TRBJ1-2, the V gene TRBV4-1, with 8 positions matching TRBD1. The CDR3 is made up of 15 amino acids. Germline V CDR1 and CDR2: MGHRA, YSYEKL. Unmatched junction bases numbered 8, after V lost 0 bases and J lost 8 bases. CDR3 region: CASSQEIGQGRGYTF. Here the CDR3 DNA reads TGCGCCAGCAGCCAAGAGATCGGACAGGGCCGGGGCTACACCTTC.

This CDR3 reads CASSLFSGVFSYNEQFF. The CDR3 bases are TGTGCCAGCAGCTTATTTAGCGGCGTCTTCTCGTACAATGAGCAGTTCTTC. The V call is TRBV7-2, the J call TRBJ2-1, with D possibly being TRBD2 (6 bases). Germline CDR1 SGHTA, CDR2 FQGNSA. CDR3 length equals 17 residues. V lost 2 bases and J lost 4, with 18 bases in between.

This chain uses TRBV5-1 with TRBJ2-5, with 10 positions matching TRBD1. The germline gives CDR1 SGHRS, CDR2 YFSETQ. The CDR3 is made up of 14 amino acids. Trimming removed 7 bases from V and 5 bases from J; junction bases left unmatched: 8. The CDR3 DNA follows: TGCGCCAGCGGTCCGGGACAGGGGAGGGAGACCCAGTACTTC. It encodes CASGPGQGRETQYF.

The V call is TRBV2, the J call TRBJ2-1, with D unresolved. The germline gives CDR1 SNHLY, CDR2 FYNNEI. The germline V and J ends were trimmed by 6 bases and 8 bases, with 8 bases remaining between them. CDR3 length: 11 amino acids. CDR3 sequence (DNA): TGTGCCAGCAGACTTTGGTATGAGCAGTTCTTC. Translation gives CASRLWYEQFF.

The genes are TRBV19 and TRBJ2-5, with TRBD1 as a possible D gene (6 bases). The CDR3 contains 14 residues. Germline-derived CDR1 and CDR2 are LNHDA and SQIVND (reference sequence). The V end was cut by 1 base, the J end by 0 bases, with 6 bases between. Here the CDR3 DNA reads TGTGCCAGTAGTATAGGACAGGACCAAGAGACCCAGTACTTC. It yields the protein CASSIGQDQETQYF.

This CDR3 reads CASSFHVGRRTYEQYF. The CDR3 DNA is TGTGCCAGCAGTTTCCACGTCGGGAGGAGGACCTACGAGCAGTACTTC. The chain couples TRBV28 to TRBJ2-7, with 7 nucleotides matching TRBD2. V lost 3 bases and J lost 2; bases outside the gene matches: 10. Germline assignment: CDR1 MDHEN and CDR2 SYDVKM. The CDR3 spans 16 residues.

This clone was found a few times. The rearrangement links TRBV19 to TRBJ2-4; weak D call: TRBD1 (6 bases). CDR1 and CDR2 (germline): LNHDA, SQIVND (reference sequence). Trimming shortened V by 4 bases and J by 0 bases, and 16 bases separated the two germline ends. CDR3 size: 17 residues. The CDR3 coding sequence is TGTGCCAGTAGTACTGGACAGAACTTACTAGCCAAAAACATTCAGTACTTC. This encodes CASSTGQNLLAKNIQYF. Together with reference TRBV19 and TRBJ2-4, the CDR3 gives the full variable domain: DGGITQSPKYLFRKEGQNVTLSCEQNLNHDAMYWYRQDPGQGLRLIYYSQIVNDFQKGDIAEGYSVSREKKESFPLTVTSAQKNPTAFYLCASSTGQNLLAKNIQYFGAGTRLSVL.

The chain couples TRBV7-9 to TRBJ2-1; 11 nucleotides agree with TRBD2. Germline V gene lookup returns CDR1 SEHNR and CDR2 FQNEAQ (reference sequence). CDR3 length: 14 amino acids. The trim removed 8 bases at V and 6 bases at J, leaving 6 bases unmatched. The CDR3 DNA follows: TGTGCCAGCTCTACTAGCGGGAGTATCAATGAGCAGTTCTTC. Translated: CASSTSGSINEQFF.

The J gene is TRBJ2-5, the V gene TRBV2; 7 bases agree with TRBD1. J lost 2 bases, V lost 6 bases, and 6 bases had no gene match. Germline V lookup: CDR1 SNHLY, CDR2 FYNNEI. The CDR3 is 14 amino acids. In DNA, the CDR3 is TGTGCCAGCAGGGTGGGACAGTCACAAGAGACCCAGTACTTC. Translation: CASRVGQSQETQYF.